This T cell receptor (beta chain) was retrieved from a study of blood T cell repertoires in COVID-19. Method: immunoSEQ multiplex PCR; TCRdb's copy keeps in-frame clones and lacks some. The sample has some 130,000 clones, 87% seen once; the top ten hold approximately 3.3%. About this clone: One end of the junction is discordant with germline, which a read error may explain.

The CDR3 loop spans 15 amino acids. Germline V CDR1 and CDR2: LNHDA, SQIVND (reference sequence). The receptor comes from a woman aged 60 to 75 with acute or convalescent COVID-19. The V gene is TRBV19, the J gene TRBJ2-3, with D unresolved. Material: peripheral blood. The CDR3 is CASSIGGDFTDTQYF. In nucleotides, the CDR3 is TGTGCCAGTAGCATAGGTGGAGACTTCACAGATACGCAGTATTTT.